The 14 T cell receptor beta chains below were found in one sample sequenced in a study of Tregs in tolerant kidney transplant recipients. Here immunoSEQ multiplex PCR was the method, and the copy in TCRdb shows in-frame clones only, minus some. Of 60,000 or so clones listed, 75% to 90% are singletons. This material consisted of Tregs from blood, taken before the transplant. The source of these receptors is a human donor who received a combined kidney and bone marrow transplant.

The chain recombines TRBV5-5 with TRBJ2-7, with unresolved D. The CDR3 spans 14 residues. CDR1 and CDR2 (germline): SGHKS, YYEKEE (reference sequence). Trimming shortened V by 4 bases and J by 4 bases, and 15 bases separated the two germline ends. CDR3 loop: CASSPDLRIYEQYF. The CDR3 DNA is TGTGCCAGCAGCCCCGATCTACGGATTTACGAGCAGTACTTC.

The chain recombines TRBV6-1 with TRBJ1-1; D ambiguous. The CDR3 sequence is 14 residues long. Germline values: CDR1 MNHNS, CDR2 SASEGT. The V gene lost 8 bases and the J gene lost 0 bases, with 13 bases spanning the gap. Here the CDR3 reads CASSLDGMNTEAFF. As DNA, the CDR3 is TGTGCCAGCTCCCTCGATGGGATGAACACTGAAGCTTTCTTT.

The J gene is TRBJ1-2, the V gene TRBV4-1; D is ambiguous. Germline-derived CDR1 and CDR2 are MGHRA and YSYEKL. The V end lost 2 bases, the J end lost 5 bases, and 6 bases lay between the germline ends. The CDR3 has 12 amino acids. CDR3 sequence: CASSQQFYGYTF. The CDR3 nucleotides are TGCGCCAGCAGCCAACAGTTTTATGGCTACACCTTC.

The V gene is TRBV5-1, the J gene TRBJ1-4; the match to TRBD1 covers 8 bases. CDR3 length: 15 amino acids. Germline V CDR1 and CDR2: SGHRS, YFSETQ. Trimming cost V 4 bases and J 8 bases; bases outside gene matches: 10. In DNA form, the CDR3 reads TGCGCCAGCAGCCTCAACAGGGGGATAGGGGAAAAACTGTTTTTT. Its protein is CASSLNRGIGEKLFF.

As DNA, the CDR3 is TGTGCCAGCAGCTATTCCGGGACTAGCGGGTACCAAGAGACCCAGTACTTC. Translating gives CASSYSGTSGYQETQYF. The chain carries TRBV7-2 and TRBJ2-5; 12 bases fit TRBD2. With 4 bases clipped from V and 0 bases from J, the junction kept 6 bases outside the gene matches. CDR3 size: 17 residues. Per the germline V gene, CDR1 is SGHTA and CDR2 is FQGNSA.

The chain combines TRBV5-1 with TRBJ2-5; D is unresolved. V lost 0 bases and J 2 bases, leaving 11 bases between the germline ends. CDR1 is SGHRS, CDR2 YFSETQ, per germline. CDR3 length: 15 amino acids. The DNA for the CDR3 is TGCGCCAGCAGCTTGGTGGGGAATCCACAAGAGACCCAGTACTTC. Translation gives CASSLVGNPQETQYF.

The rearrangement uses TRBV10-1 and TRBJ2-1; D might be TRBD2 (6 bases). Germline CDR1 reads WNHNN; CDR2 reads SYGVQD (reference sequence). This CDR3 has 11 amino acids. The V end lost 5 bases, the J end lost 9 bases, and 8 bases lay between the germline ends. The DNA of the CDR3 is TGCGCCAGCAGTAGCGGGCGTGAGCAGTTCTTC. Translating it yields CASSSGREQFF.

The chain combines TRBV30 with TRBJ2-7; 8 nucleotides align to TRBD2. Germline V gives CDR1 GTSNPN, CDR2 SVGIG (reference sequence). The CDR3 runs to 12 residues. Written as DNA, the CDR3 is TGTGCTTCCCACATCCGGGGGGGTGAGCAGTACTTC. Encoded protein: CASHIRGGEQYF.

The chain recombines TRBV5-1 with TRBJ1-1, with 7 bases lining up with TRBD1. This CDR3 region has 14 residues. Germline trimming cut 2 bases from V and 5 bases from J; bases unmatched to any gene: 6. The germline V gene encodes CDR1 SGHRS and CDR2 YFSETQ. This CDR3 is CASSFGTGQTEAFF. The DNA of the CDR3 is TGCGCCAGCAGCTTCGGGACGGGACAGACTGAAGCTTTCTTT.

The chain carries TRBV10-3 and TRBJ2-1; 7 bases are a match to TRBD2. CDR3 length equals 14 residues. The junction had 6 bases not matched to a gene; V was cut back by 6 bases and J by 4 bases. Germline V gene lookup returns CDR1 ENHRY and CDR2 SYGVKD. The CDR3 DNA reads as TGTGCCATCAGAGGACTAGGGACTTACAATGAGCAGTTCTTC. Amino acid sequence: CAIRGLGTYNEQFF.

The chain employs TRBV4-1 and TRBJ1-2; possibly TRBD1 for D (5 bases). Germline-derived CDR1 and CDR2 are MGHRA and YSYEKL. CDR3 length: 14 amino acids. V was pared by 2 bases and J by 4 bases, with 11 bases between. The CDR3 spells CASSQPDSFYGYTF. CDR3 nucleotides: TGCGCCAGCAGCCAACCTGACAGTTTCTATGGCTACACCTTC.

This chain links TRBV5-1 with TRBJ2-7; 11 bases align to TRBD2. CDR1 SGHRS and CDR2 YFSETQ come from the germline V gene. The junction had 8 bases not matched to a gene; V was cut back by 4 bases and J by 2 bases. The CDR3 spans 16 residues. CDR3 protein: CASSPLTSGATYEQYF. CDR3 bases: TGCGCCAGCAGCCCCCTGACTAGCGGGGCTACCTACGAGCAGTACTTC.

The chain has TRBV5-6 and TRBJ2-5; D may be TRBD1 (5 bases). The CDR3 runs to 16 residues. V shed 4 bases and J shed 9 bases, with 25 bases lying between them. The germline CDR1 and CDR2 sequences are SGHDT and YYEEEE. As DNA, the CDR3 is TGTGCCAGCAGCACCGCCATTATGACAGCTCTGAGGCCCCAGTACTTC. It specifies CASSTAIMTALRPQYF.

This clone showed up just once. The chain links TRBV7-9 to TRBJ1-4; 8 bases are a match to TRBD1. J was trimmed by 5 bases and V by 4 bases; bases with no gene match: 6. The CDR3 contains 15 residues. CDR1 is SEHNR, CDR2 FQNEAQ, per germline (reference sequence). In DNA form, the CDR3 reads TGTGCCAGCAGCTCCTCAGGGGGCCGAAATGAAAAACTGTTTTTT. Translation: CASSSSGGRNEKLFF.